This entry concerns a single T cell receptor (beta chain). The data originate from a study of technical replicates of blood from several donors. TCRdb's copy holds only in-frame clones and misses some; the assay was immunoSEQ multiplex PCR. In the table there are under 65,000 clones, about 90% of which are singletons. The source is a human donor in good health. Some clones in this sample may be carry-over from other donors' samples. Input material: PBMCs.

In DNA form, the CDR3 reads TGTGCCAGTAGTAGCACAGGGGCGGGGTACACTGAAGCTTTCTTT. This codes for CASSSTGAGYTEAFF. The rearrangement uses TRBV19 and TRBJ1-1; 7 bases map to TRBD1. V dropped 4 bases and J dropped 3; count of bases not matched to a gene: 8. Germline-derived CDR1 and CDR2 are LNHDA and SQIVND (reference sequence). The CDR3 consists of 15 residues.